One and the same sample provided the 24 T cell receptor beta chains below, sequenced in a study of shared clonotypes between healthy human individuals. TCRdb keeps only in-frame clones here, not all; method: immunoSEQ multiplex PCR. The sample lists around 2,000,000 clones, about 95% occurring once. Cells designated naive CD8 were CD45RO-negative and were positively selected for CCR7, with terminally differentiated effector memory CD45RA+ cells excluded. Sequences were obtained from naive CD8+ T cells sorted from blood. The receptor source for this set is a man aged 18 to 30 in good health.

As to this clone: In the same sample, other DNA sequences code for this CDR3. This chain joins TRBV5-1 and TRBJ2-7; D unclear. Germline assignment: CDR1 SGHRS and CDR2 YFSETQ. This CDR3 has 11 amino acids. Deletions cut 0 bases from V and 6 bases from J, with 4 bases between. The CDR3 region is CASSLGGEQYF. CDR3 coding DNA: TGCGCCAGCAGCTTGGGAGGCGAGCAGTACTTC.

The V and J genes are TRBV2 and TRBJ2-7; TRBD2 matches 13 bases. The V segment lost 3 bases and the J segment 1 base; nucleotides outside the gene matches: 6. Germline V gene lookup returns CDR1 SNHLY and CDR2 FYNNEI. This CDR3 has 17 residues. The DNA of the CDR3 is TGTGCCAGCAGTGACGGACTAGCGGGAGCCGTGTCCTACGAGCAGTACTTC. Translating it yields CASSDGLAGAVSYEQYF. Using reference TRBV2 and TRBJ2-7 for the parts outside the CDR3, the full variable domain is EPEVTQTPSHQVTQMGQEVILRCVPISNHLYFYWYRQILGQKVEFLVSFYNNEISEKSEIFDDQFSVERPDGSNFTLKIRSTKLEDSAMYFCASSDGLAGAVSYEQYFGPGTRLTVT.

CDR3 sequence (DNA): TGTGCCAGCAGTTACTCGGTCGCGGGAGTCGAGCAGTACTTC. Amino acids: CASSYSVAGVEQYF. This chain connects TRBV2 to TRBJ2-7, with TRBD2 matching 7 bases. The V and J ends lost 5 bases and 6 bases, in that order; junction bases with no gene match: 10. Germline CDR1 SNHLY, CDR2 FYNNEI. The CDR3 covers 14 residues.

Turning to this clone: Different DNA sequences within this sample yield the same CDR3. The chain has TRBV13 and TRBJ1-2; TRBD1 is a possible D gene (5 bases). The length of the CDR3 is 14 residues. Trimming cost V 4 bases and J 0 bases, with 9 bases left between them. The germline gives CDR1 PRHDT, CDR2 FYEKMQ (reference sequence). CDR3 amino acids: CASSWGEANYGYTF. CDR3 bases: TGTGCCAGCAGCTGGGGGGAAGCTAACTATGGCTACACCTTC.

The rearrangement uses TRBV11-2 and TRBJ1-2; tentatively, D is TRBD1 (6 bases). V was pared by 6 bases and J by 7 bases, with 15 bases between. The CDR3 is made up of 13 amino acids. CDR1 is SGHAT, CDR2 FQNNGV, per germline. CDR3 loop: CASSVAGEGGYTF. The CDR3 region has the DNA TGTGCCAGCAGTGTAGCAGGGGAAGGTGGCTACACCTTC.

This clone was recorded once. This sequence joins TRBV5-6 and TRBJ1-4; maybe TRBD1 (6 bases). This CDR3 is built from 16 residues. The V end was cut by 4 bases, the J end by 4 bases, with 17 bases between. The V gene's germline CDR1 is SGHDT and CDR2 YYEEEE. The CDR3 protein is CASSVEADRVNEKLFF. In nucleotides, the CDR3 is TGTGCCAGCAGCGTCGAGGCGGACAGAGTTAATGAAAAACTGTTTTTT.

The chain links TRBV29-1 to TRBJ1-1; D is unresolved. The CDR3 is made up of 12 amino acids. CDR1 and CDR2 from the germline V gene are SQVTM and ANQGSEA. V dropped 3 bases and J dropped 7 bases, with 12 bases sitting between them. The CDR3 spells CSVEGDTNEAFF. Written as DNA, the CDR3 is TGCAGCGTTGAGGGAGACACGAATGAAGCTTTCTTT.

V usage is TRBV29-1 and J usage is TRBJ1-1; D call uncertain. This CDR3 is 11 amino acids long. The V end was cut by 5 bases, the J end by 10 bases, with 14 bases between. Germline CDR1 reads SQVTM; CDR2 reads ANQGSEA. This chain's CDR3 is CSVTPGDRAFF. CDR3 nucleotides: TGCAGCGTTACTCCAGGAGATAGAGCTTTCTTT. The full variable domain, rest sourced from reference TRBV29-1 and TRBJ1-1, is SAVISQKPSRDICQRGTSLTIQCQVDSQVTMMFWYRQQPGQSLTLIATANQGSEATYESGFVIDKFPISRPNLTFSTLTVSNMSPEDSSIYLCSVTPGDRAFFGQGTRLTVV.

The chain is built from TRBV5-1 and TRBJ2-4; D is undetermined. This CDR3 has 12 amino acids. The V end lost 6 bases, the J end lost 5 bases, and 9 bases lay between the germline ends. The germline V gene has CDR1 SGHRS and CDR2 YFSETQ. The CDR3 bases are TGCGCCAGCATAGGTGCGGAAAACATTCAGTACTTC. This translates into CASIGAENIQYF.

V gene TRBV6-5 combines with J gene TRBJ2-3; D may be TRBD2 (5 bases). Trimming stripped 6 bases from V and 3 bases from J, with 16 bases between. Germline V gene data show CDR1 as MNHEY and CDR2 as SVGAGI. This CDR3 is 15 amino acids long. CDR3 nucleotides: TGTGCCAGCAGACCGGGGTCCCTTCCAACAGATACGCAGTATTTT. It translates to CASRPGSLPTDTQYF.

The gene calls are TRBV4-1 and TRBJ2-4; D is unresolved. The CDR3 extends over 16 amino acids. From germline, CDR1 is MGHRA and CDR2 YSYEKL. V was pared by 0 bases and J by 1 base, with 10 bases between. CDR3 in DNA: TGCGCCAGCAGCCAAGAAGGTACAACGGCCAAAAACATTCAGTACTTC. The encoded protein is CASSQEGTTAKNIQYF.

This clone has only a few counts. This chain connects TRBV19 to TRBJ1-1, with 8 bases aligning to TRBD1. Trimming at V came to 4 bases and at J to 4 bases, leaving 2 bases not matched to a gene. The CDR3 covers 13 residues. Germline V CDR1 and CDR2: LNHDA, SQIVND (reference sequence). CDR3 sequence: CASSTTGGTEAFF. As DNA, the CDR3 is TGTGCCAGTAGTACTACAGGGGGCACTGAAGCTTTCTTT.

On this clone: Other DNA sequences in the sample encode the same CDR3. The chain combines TRBV4-1 with TRBJ1-2, with D unresolved. V was cut by 1 base and J by 2 bases, with 5 bases left in between. The germline V gene has CDR1 MGHRA and CDR2 YSYEKL. The CDR3 is 13 residues long. The chain's CDR3 is CASSQGGNYGYTF. CDR3 DNA sequence: TGCGCCAGCAGCCAAGGGGGAAACTATGGCTACACCTTC.

The chain carries TRBV7-9 and TRBJ1-4; 7 nucleotides agree with TRBD1. Germline loops: CDR1 SEHNR, CDR2 FQNEAQ (reference sequence). J gave up 3 bases and V 1 base, and 14 bases lay outside the gene matches. The CDR3 spans 19 residues. CDR3 sequence: CASSLDPFLEGAANEKLFF. DNA of the CDR3: TGTGCCAGCAGCTTAGACCCCTTTTTGGAGGGGGCAGCTAATGAAAAACTGTTTTTT.

V and J are TRBV9 and TRBJ2-3; maybe TRBD1 (6 bases). The CDR3 contains 15 residues. The germline V and J ends were trimmed by 5 bases and 1 base, with 14 bases remaining between them. Per the germline V gene, CDR1 is SGDLS and CDR2 is YYNGEE. The CDR3 DNA is TGTGCCAGCAGTGTCAGGGGTATTGGCACAGATACGCAGTATTTT. Its translation is CASSVRGIGTDTQYF.

The chain couples TRBV15 to TRBJ2-1, with 12 positions matching TRBD2. Germline-derived CDR1 and CDR2 are LNHNV and YYDKDF (reference sequence). The CDR3 loop spans 17 amino acids. The V gene end was trimmed by 4 bases and the J gene end by 8 bases; junction bases not matched to a gene: 12. Written as DNA, the CDR3 is TGTGCCACCAGCACCCTACCAACTAGCGGGAGGCGAGATGAGCAGTTCTTC. It yields the protein CATSTLPTSGRRDEQFF.

V usage is TRBV11-2 and J usage is TRBJ2-5; possibly TRBD2 for D (5 bases). V lost 8 bases and J 2 bases, leaving 15 bases between the germline ends. CDR1 SGHAT and CDR2 FQNNGV come from the germline V gene. The length of the CDR3 is 14 residues. The CDR3 nucleotides are TGTGCCAGCGGCTCCTGGGGAGAACAAGAGACCCAGTACTTC. Amino acid sequence: CASGSWGEQETQYF.

Here the CDR3 reads CASSERGSNTEAFF. The CDR3 DNA is TGTGCCAGCAGTGAACGGGGATCGAACACTGAAGCTTTCTTT. This chain joins TRBV2 and TRBJ1-1; D is ambiguous. Trimming took 2 bases from V and 1 from J, leaving 8 bases between them. Germline loops: CDR1 SNHLY, CDR2 FYNNEI. The CDR3 is 14 amino acids.

This clone has only one observation. CDR3 DNA sequence: TGTGCCTGGAGTGAGGGACAGGGGGCTTCAGATACGCAGTATTTT. Translated, it gives CAWSEGQGASDTQYF. The chain joins TRBV30 to TRBJ2-3; 12 bases match TRBD1. The CDR3 consists of 15 residues. Unmatched junction bases numbered 3, after V lost 1 base and J lost 4 bases. Germline loops: CDR1 GTSNPN, CDR2 SVGIG (reference sequence). Full variable domain (outside the CDR3, taken from reference TRBV30 and TRBJ2-3): SQTIHQWPATLVQPVGSPLSLECTVEGTSNPNLYWYRQAAGRGLQLLFYSVGIGQISSEVPQNLSASRPQDRQFILSSKKLLLSDSGFYLCAWSEGQGASDTQYFGPGTRLTVL.

The rearrangement uses TRBV19 and TRBJ2-5; TRBD2 aligns across 7 bases. The CDR3 loop spans 14 amino acids. CDR1 is LNHDA, CDR2 SQIVND, per germline (reference sequence). The trim removed 3 bases at V and 4 bases at J, leaving 5 bases unmatched. The CDR3 reads CASSIGGSTETQYF. CDR3 DNA sequence: TGTGCCAGTAGTATCGGCGGGAGTACAGAGACCCAGTACTTC.

This sequence joins TRBV5-6 and TRBJ1-4; the D is unclear. The V end was cut by 2 bases, the J end by 11 bases, with 10 bases between. CDR1 is SGHDT and CDR2 is YYEEEE in the germline V gene. The CDR3 extends over 12 amino acids. The CDR3 DNA reads as TGTGCCAGCAGCTTAAATAACGGGAAACTGTTTTTT. Amino acid sequence: CASSLNNGKLFF. Looking up the rest from reference TRBV5-6 and TRBJ1-4 gives the full variable domain: DAGVTQSPTHLIKTRGQQVTLRCSPKSGHDTVSWYQQALGQGPQFIFQYYEEEERQRGNFPDRFSGHQFPNYSSELNVNALLLGDSALYLCASSLNNGKLFFGSGTQLSVL.

The rearrangement uses TRBV6-5 and TRBJ1-1; D is undetermined. This CDR3 is 14 amino acids long. The V gene's germline CDR1 is MNHEY and CDR2 SVGAGI. V was clipped by 4 bases and J by 4 bases, with 13 bases between them. The CDR3 DNA reads TGTGCCAGCAGTTTTGACCCAGAGGGCACTGAAGCTTTCTTT. Translating gives CASSFDPEGTEAFF.

This chain links TRBV18 with TRBJ2-7; 9 nucleotides match TRBD1. The CDR3 length is 16 residues. The ends lost 0 bases at V and 4 bases at J; junction bases unmatched: 7. Germline CDR1 KGHSH, CDR2 LQKENI. Here the CDR3 DNA reads TGTGCCAGCTCACCACCTTCCGGGACAGGGTTTTACGAGCAGTACTTC. This codes for CASSPPSGTGFYEQYF.

This chain joins TRBV11-3 and TRBJ2-5, with D hard to call. The V gene's germline CDR1 is SGHNT and CDR2 YENEEA. This CDR3 has 8 amino acids. V shed 9 bases and J shed 13 bases, with 9 bases lying between them. Here the CDR3 reads CARGRLYF. The CDR3 nucleotides are TGTGCCAGGGGCCGGTTGTACTTC.